Described below is a single T cell receptor (beta chain) sequence and its context. This sample was included in a study of blood T cell repertoires in COVID-19. The CDR3 spans 14 residues. Germline V lookup: CDR1 LNHDA, CDR2 SQIVND (reference sequence). J was trimmed by 3 bases and V by 7 bases; bases with no gene match: 7. In the original analysis: Amplification of reference gene primers was used by the study to estimate nucleated cell counts. Only in-frame clones appear in the TCRdb table, and some are missing; sequencing was by immunoSEQ multiplex PCR. V and J calls plus clone size are reproduced from that table; the DNA served to infer D and trimming. This table has under 300,000 clones, 85% to 90% appearing once.

The sequenced sample consisted of peripheral blood. This receptor was obtained from a young man with active or convalescent COVID-19. The gene calls are TRBV19 and TRBJ1-1; 8 bases align to TRBD1. DNA for the CDR3: TGTGCCAGTAACTCTGTACAGGGGGACACTGAAGCTTTCTTT. Its translation: CASNSVQGDTEAFF.